This TCR beta chain emerged from a study of cytomegalovirus exposure and HLA in healthy donors. Study in general: HLA-typed donors were the source of about 85 million unique TCRs, which an early data release held.

The CDR3 extends over 18 amino acids. The germline CDR1 and CDR2 sequences are LGHNA and YNFKEQ. The V and J ends lost 5 bases and 0 bases, in that order; junction bases with no gene match: 15. 60 Vbeta and 13 Jbeta primers were used in PCR. Sequenced by immunoSEQ multiplex PCR; TCRdb stores in-frame clones only, minus some. This sample yields about 230,000 clones, of which 85% to 90% are seen a single time; over 1% belongs to the top ten. V is TRBV4-2 and J is TRBJ2-7; TRBD2 matches 8 bases. Sequenced: PBMCs. This TCR was sampled from a human donor in good health. In DNA form, the CDR3 reads TGTGCCAGCAGCGAAGCGGGGGTTGGGAGTTTTAGCTCCTACGAGCAGTACTTC. This encodes CASSEAGVGSFSSYEQYF.